The sequence of this T cell receptor beta chain was determined in a study of cytotoxic CD8 clonotypes in ibrutinib-treated CLL. Looking at the study overall: IGHV unmutated fewer than 18; relapsed/refractory 10 to 11; treatment-naive approximately 15. Median treatment time before response sampling was eleven to twelve months, range 6 to 36.

With sequencing, the targeted depth ranged from 1 in 200,000 to 1 in 1 million T cells. TCRdb's table, derived via immunoSEQ multiplex PCR, lists solely in-frame clones and lacks some. This table holds 80,000 to 95,000 clones, about 85% found once. Germline-derived CDR1 and CDR2 are LGHNA and YNFKEQ. V dropped 4 bases and J dropped 3 bases, with 7 bases sitting between them. The CDR3 loop spans 13 amino acids. Overall study findings and caveats: Public clonotypes occurred uncommonly; on treatment, they contracted or remained stable.

Regarding this clone: Its antigen remains unknown.

V gene TRBV4-2 combines with J gene TRBJ1-5; the D is unclear. The specimen was PBMCs, collected after 12 months of ibrutinib treatment. The sequence was collected from a human donor with chronic lymphocytic leukemia. This CDR3 reads CASSPRPNQPQHF. The DNA of the CDR3 is TGTGCCAGCAGCCCCCGTCCCAATCAGCCCCAGCATTTT.